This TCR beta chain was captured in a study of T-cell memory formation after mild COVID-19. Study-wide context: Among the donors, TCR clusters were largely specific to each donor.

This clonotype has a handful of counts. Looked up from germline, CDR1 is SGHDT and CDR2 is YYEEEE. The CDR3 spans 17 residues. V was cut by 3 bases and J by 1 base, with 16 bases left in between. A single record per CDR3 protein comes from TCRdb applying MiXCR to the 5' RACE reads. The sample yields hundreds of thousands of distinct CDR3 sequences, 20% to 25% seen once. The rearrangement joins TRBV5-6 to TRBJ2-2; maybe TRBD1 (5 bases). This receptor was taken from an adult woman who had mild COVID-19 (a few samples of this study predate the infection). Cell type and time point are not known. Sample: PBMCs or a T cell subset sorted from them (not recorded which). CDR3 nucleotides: TGTGCCAGCAGCTCCGTCCCGGCAGGGAAGAACACCGGGGAGCTGTTTTTT. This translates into CASSSVPAGKNTGELFF.